One and the same sample provided the 3 T cell receptor beta chains below, sequenced in a study of cytomegalovirus exposure and HLA in healthy donors. With 60 Vbeta and 13 Jbeta primers, the PCR was carried out. Method: immunoSEQ multiplex PCR; TCRdb's copy keeps in-frame clones and lacks some. The top ten clones hold around 1.8% of a sample with roughly 80,000 clones, 81% of them seen once. Sequenced input: PBMCs. Receptors originate from a woman younger than 45 in good health and CMV-seronegative.

The chain uses TRBV5-1 and TRBJ2-7, with TRBD1 as a possible D gene (6 bases). Trimming removed 4 bases from V and 0 bases from J, with 11 bases in between. This CDR3 is 14 amino acids long. CDR1 is SGHRS and CDR2 is YFSETQ in the germline V gene. DNA for the CDR3: TGCGCCAGCAGCCGAACAGGGAGCTCCTACGAGCAGTACTTC. Its protein is CASSRTGSSYEQYF.

There are a few counts of this clone. This chain connects TRBV7-8 to TRBJ1-5; TRBD1 aligns across 7 bases. J was trimmed by 5 bases and V by 5 bases; bases with no gene match: 6. The CDR3 totals 14 residues. Germline loops: CDR1 SGHVS, CDR2 FQNEAQ. For the CDR3, the DNA is TGTGCCAGCAGCCCACAGGGGACTTATCAGCCCCAGCATTTT. It translates to CASSPQGTYQPQHF.

Remarks on this clone: Mismatch with germline at one junction end may stem from a read error. V and J are TRBV30 and TRBJ1-1, with D maybe TRBD1 (6 bases). The CDR3 is 13 amino acids. Germline loops: CDR1 GTSNPN, CDR2 SVGIG (reference sequence). The CDR3 sequence is CAWTGRGNTEDFF. As DNA, the CDR3 is TGTGCCTGGACGGGGAGGGGGAACACTGAAGATTTCTTT.